A single sample gave rise to the 5 T cell receptor beta chains below, sequenced in a study of shared clonotypes between healthy human individuals. Assay: immunoSEQ multiplex PCR; the TCRdb copy retains only in-frame clones and omits some. The sample lists hundreds of thousands of clones, around 79% occurring once. Sequencing was done on a sample of PBMCs. The receptors derive from a woman in her thirties or forties in good health. Some clones in this sample may be carry-over from other donors' samples.

The chain combines TRBV18 with TRBJ2-1, with a possible D match to TRBD1 (7 bases). Trimming pared 3 bases from V and 9 bases from J, leaving 12 bases between. This CDR3 is built from 13 residues. The germline V gene encodes CDR1 KGHSH and CDR2 LQKENI. As DNA, the CDR3 is TGTGCCAGCTCACCCCCTCAGGGGGGTGAGCAGTTCTTC. Translation gives CASSPPQGGEQFF.

The chain has TRBV9 and TRBJ1-1; no clear D. The CDR3 runs 16 residues. Germline CDR1 is SGDLS and CDR2 is YYNGEE. The V end lost 0 bases, the J end lost 0 bases, and 12 bases lay between the germline ends. The CDR3 here is CASSVGHTFMNTEAFF. The CDR3 nucleotides read TGTGCCAGCAGCGTAGGGCATACATTCATGAACACTGAAGCTTTCTTT.

The chain carries TRBV29-1 and TRBJ1-2, with D possibly being TRBD1 (6 bases). V lost 4 bases and J 6 bases, leaving 9 bases between the germline ends. This CDR3 has 11 residues. In germline, CDR1 is SQVTM, CDR2 ANQGSEA. The CDR3 DNA reads TGCAGCGTTGCACAGGGTAATGGCTACACCTTC. Its protein is CSVAQGNGYTF.

The gene calls are TRBV14 and TRBJ2-4; unclear D gene. Germline CDR1 and CDR2: SGHDN and FVKESK. This CDR3 is built from 16 residues. V shed 0 bases and J shed 0 bases, with 9 bases lying between them. Written as DNA, the CDR3 is TGTGCCAGCAGCCAAGATGGGTTTTCAGCCAAAAACATTCAGTACTTC. Amino acids: CASSQDGFSAKNIQYF.

The chain employs TRBV11-2 and TRBJ1-2, with D hard to call. Germline CDR1 and CDR2: SGHAT and FQNNGV. V dropped 0 bases and J dropped 4 bases, with 12 bases sitting between them. There are 15 residues in the CDR3. The CDR3 spells CASSLEGNPGYGYTF. The CDR3 DNA sequence: TGTGCCAGCAGCTTAGAGGGTAACCCCGGCTATGGCTACACCTTC.